The 8 T cell receptor beta chains below were found in one sample sequenced in a study of cytomegalovirus exposure and HLA in healthy donors. In the PCR, 60 Vbeta and 13 Jbeta primers were used. Assay: immunoSEQ multiplex PCR; the TCRdb copy retains only in-frame clones and omits some. The sample lists some 150,000 clones, around three quarters occurring once. Source material: PBMCs. The receptors were gathered from a man between 35 and 55 years old in good health and CMV-seronegative.

The chain combines TRBV6-5 with TRBJ1-3, with D unresolved. CDR1 and CDR2 from the germline V gene are MNHEY and SVGAGI. This CDR3 is 16 amino acids long. The V end lost 0 bases, the J end lost 0 bases, and 9 bases lay between the germline ends. The CDR3 nucleotides read TGTGCCAGCAGTTACTCCCGCCCTAGCTCTGGAAACACCATATATTTT. Translated: CASSYSRPSSGNTIYF.

This clone was picked up a small number of times. The V gene is TRBV30, the J gene TRBJ1-2; weak D call: TRBD1 (5 bases). The CDR3 is 12 residues long. In germline, CDR1 is GTSNPN, CDR2 SVGIG (reference sequence). Trimming took 3 bases from V and 4 from J, leaving 9 bases between them. CDR3 loop: CAWRAGPYGYTF. As DNA, the CDR3 is TGTGCCTGGAGAGCAGGGCCCTATGGCTACACCTTC.

The chain is built from TRBV5-4 and TRBJ1-3, with 9 bases matching TRBD1. CDR1 SGHNT and CDR2 YYREEE come from the germline V gene (reference sequence). This CDR3 has 16 residues. V was pared by 2 bases and J by 2 bases, with 5 bases of the junction left unmatched. CDR3 loop: CASSLQGAVAGNTIYF. The CDR3 coding sequence is TGTGCCAGCAGCTTACAGGGGGCAGTGGCTGGAAACACCATATATTTT.

The chain links TRBV6-1 to TRBJ2-7; 8 bases line up with TRBD2. The CDR3 has 15 amino acids. V dropped 1 base and J dropped 7; count of bases not matched to a gene: 9. CDR1 and CDR2 from the germline V gene are MNHNS and SASEGT. The CDR3 DNA is TGTGCCAGCAGTGAAGTGGGCGGGAGGCTGGGGGAGCAGTACTTC. Translating it yields CASSEVGGRLGEQYF.

This chain links TRBV7-9 with TRBJ2-4; D gene uncertain. Germline lookup yields CDR1 SEHNR and CDR2 FQNEAQ (reference sequence). The CDR3 covers 14 residues. V lost 2 bases and J lost 3, with 8 bases in between. CDR3 in DNA: TGTGCCAGCAGCTTACCTAAGAGCAAAAACATTCAGTACTTC. Its protein product is CASSLPKSKNIQYF.

The chain combines TRBV4-3 with TRBJ2-7; TRBD2 might be the D (7 bases). This CDR3 region has 15 residues. CDR1 and CDR2 (germline): LGHNA, YSLEER. Trimming removed 0 bases at V and 5 bases at J, with 14 bases between. The DNA of the CDR3 is TGCGCCAGCAGCCAAGATCTAGGGGGGGTCAACGAGCAGTACTTC. Protein product: CASSQDLGGVNEQYF.

The genes are TRBV27 and TRBJ2-3; weak D call: TRBD1 (5 bases). With 4 bases removed from V and 2 bases from J, the gap between germline ends came to 10 bases. This CDR3 is built from 14 residues. Germline assignment: CDR1 MNHEY and CDR2 SMNVEV (reference sequence). The CDR3 DNA sequence: TGTGCCAGCAGTTACTCTGGGGCCACAGATACGCAGTATTTT. Translation gives CASSYSGATDTQYF.

The chain joins TRBV7-9 to TRBJ2-1; D is perhaps TRBD2 (6 bases). Germline lookup yields CDR1 SEHNR and CDR2 FQNEAQ (reference sequence). The V end lost 1 base, the J end lost 0 bases, and 7 bases lay between the germline ends. This CDR3 region has 15 residues. The CDR3 bases are TGTGCCAGCAGCTTAGTAGCGGCCTCCTACAATGAGCAGTTCTTC. This codes for CASSLVAASYNEQFF.